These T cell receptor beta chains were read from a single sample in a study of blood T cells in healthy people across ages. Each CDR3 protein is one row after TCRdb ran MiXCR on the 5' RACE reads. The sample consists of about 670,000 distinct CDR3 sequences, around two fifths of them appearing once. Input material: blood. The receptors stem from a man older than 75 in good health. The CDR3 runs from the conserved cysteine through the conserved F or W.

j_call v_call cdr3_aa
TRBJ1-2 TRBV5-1 CASSFPGGQGGYTF
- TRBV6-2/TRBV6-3 CASEGILAGYEQYF
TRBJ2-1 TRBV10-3 CATSDRANEQFF
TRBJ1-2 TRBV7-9 CASSRDREGYGYTF
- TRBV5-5 CASSLAGTSQTQYF
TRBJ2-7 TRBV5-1 CASSLGTGTLSYEQYF
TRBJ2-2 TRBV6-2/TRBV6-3 CASSQSGGNTGELFF
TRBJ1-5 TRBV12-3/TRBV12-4 CASSFRTGAQNQPQHF
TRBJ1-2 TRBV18 CASSPTGEFYGYTF
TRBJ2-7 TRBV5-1 CASSLTVTSYEQYF
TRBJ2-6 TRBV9 CASSVVSSGASVLTF
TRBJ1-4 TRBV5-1 CASSLGQNEKLFF
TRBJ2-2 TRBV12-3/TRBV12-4 CASSLPTQNTGELFF
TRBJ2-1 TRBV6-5 CASSREELAYNEQFF
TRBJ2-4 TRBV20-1 CSARDEGLAVFGIQYF
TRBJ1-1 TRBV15 CATSRDPGQKNWAFF
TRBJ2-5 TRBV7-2 CASSLRRASGGAEGEVYF
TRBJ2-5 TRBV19 CASSPRKRGDQETQYF
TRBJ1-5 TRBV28 CASSSAGSDYQPQHF
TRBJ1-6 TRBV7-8 CASSLNGGLNSPLHF
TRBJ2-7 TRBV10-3 CAVGPGALYEQYF
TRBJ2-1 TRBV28 CASRAGGGANEQFF
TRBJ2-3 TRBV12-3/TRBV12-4 CASSSRLTGGPSTDTQYF
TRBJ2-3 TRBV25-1 CASRETGIETDAQYF
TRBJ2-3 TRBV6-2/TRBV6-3 CASSAPYRGDTQYF
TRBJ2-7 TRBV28 CASSLQGLVPYEQYF
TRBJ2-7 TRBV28 CASSSGLASYEQYF
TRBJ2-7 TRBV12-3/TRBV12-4 CASSFGGTYEQYF
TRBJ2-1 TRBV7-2 CASSSYWEQFF
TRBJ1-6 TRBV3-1 CASSLQQGLPPLHF